This TCR beta chain was profiled in a study of OX40 agonist ivuxolimab in advanced cancers. As for the study more broadly: Ivuxolimab was a fully human IgG2 agonistic monoclonal antibody targeting the costimulatory receptor OX40 (CD134). Intravenous ivuxolimab was administered to patients every 2 weeks at six dose levels: 0.01, 0.1, 0.3, 1.5, 3 and 10 mg/kg. Of the approximately 54 dose-escalation patients, hepatocellular carcinoma was present in approximately 20, melanoma in some 15, renal cell carcinoma in 9 and head and neck cancer in 9. The dose-escalation cohort was about 86% male with a mean age of roughly 60 years, ranging from roughly 23 to 90. Prior anti-PD-1, anti-PD-L1 or anti-CTLA-4 therapy was permitted, and checkpoint inhibitors had been received by around 39% of dose-escalation patients. Three dose-escalation patients achieved partial responses, one with hepatocellular carcinoma and two with cutaneous melanoma. Peripheral TCRbeta sequencing aimed to test whether ivuxolimab altered TCR sequence diversity and caused clonal T-cell expansion. The paper reports the monotherapy dose-escalation portion (N of about 47 patients) of the phase I ivuxolimab trial. What the study reported, not specific to this receptor: Low levels of normalized T-cell clonal expansion were also shown by some nonresponding patients. At doses of 0.1 to 3.0 mg/kg, clonal expansion of both CD4+ and CD8+ T cells in blood was seen between baseline and week 6. In the 0.1-3.0 mg/kg groups, partial responders had among the lowest normalized peripheral clonal expansion, particularly in CD8+ T cells. The antigen specificity of the clonally expanded peripheral T cells was not determined. On average, CD8+ T cells showed more expanded clones than CD4+ T cells after ivuxolimab.

A word on this clone: Its antigen remains undetermined. No quality values exist for individual bases; no much larger clone is one base distant.

Genomic DNA was extracted from sorted cells for sequencing of the TCRbeta CDR3 region. The immunoSEQ Assay was used for sequencing of TCRbeta CDR3 regions. TCRdb retrieved this table from immuneACCESS and kept in-frame rearrangements only. Not all clones are present; in checked studies, unresolved V genes account for under half, and no reason is known for the remainder. The sample yields 30,000 to 40,000 clones; approximately 90% were counted once. The ten most abundant clones make up roughly an eighth of the sample. The trial excluded patients who had a history of autoimmune disease or were on systemic immunosuppression. Peripheral blood for TCR sequencing was collected from all dose cohorts at baseline, on cycle 4 day 1, and on cycle 7 day 1. The samples were taken from a phase I, first-in-human, multicenter, open-label dose-escalation trial of ivuxolimab. The trial enrolled adults with locally advanced or metastatic head and neck squamous cell, hepatocellular, melanoma or renal cell carcinoma. Before TCR sequencing, CD4+ T cells and CD8+ T cells were sorted from peripheral blood as separate populations.

The sample in question was CD4+ or CD8+ T cells sorted from blood, obtained in a trial of the OX40 agonist ivuxolimab. This clonotype was sampled from an adult with an advanced solid tumor such as melanoma, head and neck, liver or kidney cancer.

The DNA reads as follows: TGTGCCAGCAGCTTAGGCACAGGGAGAGAGCAGTACTTC. The encoded protein is CASSLGTGREQYF. Recombination connected TRBV11-2 to TRBJ2-7; tentative D gene TRBD1, with 6 bases matching. From the cysteine up to the phenylalanine, the CDR3 has a length of 13 residues. The sequence is cut down to CDR3 DNA, 39 bases in frame from base 1. CDR1 and CDR2, looked up from the germline V gene, are SGHAT and FQNNGV. Trimming takes 1 base from V and 7 bases from J, and the germline ends sit 11 bases apart.